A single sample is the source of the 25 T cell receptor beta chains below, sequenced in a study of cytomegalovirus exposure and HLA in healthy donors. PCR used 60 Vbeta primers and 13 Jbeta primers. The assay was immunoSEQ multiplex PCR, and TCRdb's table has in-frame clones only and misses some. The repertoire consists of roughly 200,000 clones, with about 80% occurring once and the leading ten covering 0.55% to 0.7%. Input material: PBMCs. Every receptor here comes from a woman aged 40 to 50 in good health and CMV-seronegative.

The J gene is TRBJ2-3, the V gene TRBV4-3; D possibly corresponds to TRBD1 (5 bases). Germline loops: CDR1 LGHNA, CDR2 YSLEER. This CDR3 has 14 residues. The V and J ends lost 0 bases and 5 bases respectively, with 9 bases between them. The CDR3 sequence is CASSQDRGGDTQYF. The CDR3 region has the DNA TGCGCCAGCAGCCAAGATAGGGGCGGAGATACGCAGTATTTT.

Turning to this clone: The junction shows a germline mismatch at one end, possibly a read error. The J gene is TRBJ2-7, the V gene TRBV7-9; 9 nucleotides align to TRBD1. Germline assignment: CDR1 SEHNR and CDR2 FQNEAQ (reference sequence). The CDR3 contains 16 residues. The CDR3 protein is CSSSPFPADRGGEQYF. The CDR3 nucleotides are TGTTCCAGCAGCCCATTCCCGGCGGACAGGGGTGGCGAGCAGTACTTC.

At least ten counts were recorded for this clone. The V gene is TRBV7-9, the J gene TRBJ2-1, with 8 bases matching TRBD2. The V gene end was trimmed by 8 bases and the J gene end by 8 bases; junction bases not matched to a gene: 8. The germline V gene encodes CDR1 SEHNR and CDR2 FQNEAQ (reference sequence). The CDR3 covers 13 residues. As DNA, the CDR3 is TGTGCCAGCGGGGGGACTAGAGGCTATGAGCAGTTCTTC. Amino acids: CASGGTRGYEQFF.

CDR3 sequence (DNA): TGTGCCAGCTCACCGCCGGGACAGGGGGCCTACAATGAGCAGTTCTTC. Its translation: CASSPPGQGAYNEQFF. This chain links TRBV18 with TRBJ2-1, with 11 bases that match TRBD1. V shed 3 bases and J 2 bases; nucleotides not matched to a gene: 3. This CDR3 contains 16 residues. Germline V gives CDR1 KGHSH, CDR2 LQKENI.

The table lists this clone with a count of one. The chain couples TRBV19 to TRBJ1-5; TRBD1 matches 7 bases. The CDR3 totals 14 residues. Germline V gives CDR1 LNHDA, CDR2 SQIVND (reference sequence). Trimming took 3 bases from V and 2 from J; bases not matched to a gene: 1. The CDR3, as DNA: TGTGCCAGTAGTATCGGACAGGGCAATCAGCCCCAGCATTTT. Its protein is CASSIGQGNQPQHF.

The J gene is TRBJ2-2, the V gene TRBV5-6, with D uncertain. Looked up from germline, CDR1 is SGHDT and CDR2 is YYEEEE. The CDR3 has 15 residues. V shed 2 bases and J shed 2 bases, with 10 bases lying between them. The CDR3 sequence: CASSFFTLNTGELFF. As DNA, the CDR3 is TGTGCCAGCAGCTTCTTCACTCTTAACACCGGGGAGCTGTTTTTT.

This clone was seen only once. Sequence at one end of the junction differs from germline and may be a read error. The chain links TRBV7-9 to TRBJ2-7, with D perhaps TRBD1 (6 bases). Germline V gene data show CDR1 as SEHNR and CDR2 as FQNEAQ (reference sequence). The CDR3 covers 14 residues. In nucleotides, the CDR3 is TGTTCCAGCAGCTTTCGGACAGCTTCCTACGAGCAGTACTTC. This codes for CSSSFRTASYEQYF.

The CDR3 sequence: CASSLRQGISNQPQHF. The CDR3 DNA reads TGTGCCAGCTCACTAAGACAGGGTATTAGCAATCAGCCCCAGCATTTT. V usage is TRBV18 and J usage is TRBJ1-5; TRBD1 matches 7 bases. Germline CDR1 KGHSH, CDR2 LQKENI. Trimming cost V 4 bases and J 0 bases; bases outside gene matches: 6. This CDR3 region has 16 residues. Full variable domain (remainder filled in from reference TRBV18 and TRBJ1-5): NAGVMQNPRHLVRRRGQEARLRCSPMKGHSHVYWYRQLPEEGLKFMVYLQKENIIDESGMPKERFSAEFPKEGPSILRIQQVVRGDSAAYFCASSLRQGISNQPQHFGDGTRLSIL.

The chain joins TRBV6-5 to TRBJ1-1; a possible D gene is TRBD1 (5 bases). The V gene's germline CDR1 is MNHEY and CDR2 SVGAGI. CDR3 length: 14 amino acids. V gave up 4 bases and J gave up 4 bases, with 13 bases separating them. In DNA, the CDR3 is TGTGCCAGCAGTTCCCGGGGGGATGGCACTGAAGCTTTCTTT. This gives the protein CASSSRGDGTEAFF.

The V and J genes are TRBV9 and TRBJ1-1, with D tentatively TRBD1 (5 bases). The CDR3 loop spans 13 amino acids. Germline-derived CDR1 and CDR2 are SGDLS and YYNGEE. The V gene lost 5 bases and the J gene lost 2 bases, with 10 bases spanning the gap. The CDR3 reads CASRGQGNTEAFF. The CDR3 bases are TGTGCCAGCAGGGGGCAGGGCAACACTGAAGCTTTCTTT. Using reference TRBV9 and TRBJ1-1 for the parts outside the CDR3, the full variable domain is DSGVTQTPKHLITATGQRVTLRCSPRSGDLSVYWYQQSLDQGLQFLIQYYNGEERAKGNILERFSAQQFPDLHSELNLSSLELGDSALYFCASRGQGNTEAFFGQGTRLTVV.

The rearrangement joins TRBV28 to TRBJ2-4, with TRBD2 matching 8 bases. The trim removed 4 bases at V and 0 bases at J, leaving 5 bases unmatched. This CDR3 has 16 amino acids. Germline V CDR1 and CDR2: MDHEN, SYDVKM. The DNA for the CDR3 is TGTGCCAGCAGTTACGGGAGGGCTATAGCCAAAAACATTCAGTACTTC. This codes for CASSYGRAIAKNIQYF.

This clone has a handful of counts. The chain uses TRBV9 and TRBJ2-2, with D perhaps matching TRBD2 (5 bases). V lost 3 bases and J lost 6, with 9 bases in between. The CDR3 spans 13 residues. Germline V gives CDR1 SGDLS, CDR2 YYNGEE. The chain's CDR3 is CASSARGSGELFF. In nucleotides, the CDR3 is TGTGCCAGCAGCGCCCGCGGGTCCGGGGAGCTGTTTTTT.

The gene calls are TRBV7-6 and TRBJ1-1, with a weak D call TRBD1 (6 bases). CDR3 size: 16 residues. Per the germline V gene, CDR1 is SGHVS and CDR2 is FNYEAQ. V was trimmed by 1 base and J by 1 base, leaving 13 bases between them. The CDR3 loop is CASSLGMWGPNTEAFF. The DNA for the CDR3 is TGTGCCAGCAGCTTAGGTATGTGGGGGCCGAACACTGAAGCTTTCTTT. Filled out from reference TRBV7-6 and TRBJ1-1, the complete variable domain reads GAGVSQSPRYKVTKRGQDVALRCDPISGHVSLYWYRQALGQGPEFLTYFNYEAQQDKSGLPNDRFSAERPEGSISTLTIQRTEQRDSAMYRCASSLGMWGPNTEAFFGQGTRLTVV.

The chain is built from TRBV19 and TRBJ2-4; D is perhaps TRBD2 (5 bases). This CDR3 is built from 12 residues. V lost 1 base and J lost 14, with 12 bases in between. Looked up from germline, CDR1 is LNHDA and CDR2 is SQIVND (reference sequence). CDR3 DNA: TGTGCCAGTAGTATAGTCACCGGACTGAAGTACTTC. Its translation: CASSIVTGLKYF.

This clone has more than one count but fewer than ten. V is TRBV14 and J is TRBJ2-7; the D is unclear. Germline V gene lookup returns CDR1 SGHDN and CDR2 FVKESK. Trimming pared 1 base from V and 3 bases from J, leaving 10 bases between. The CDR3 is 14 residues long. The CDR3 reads CASSQGSLFYEQYF. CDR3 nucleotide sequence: TGTGCCAGCAGCCAAGGCTCACTTTTCTACGAGCAGTACTTC.

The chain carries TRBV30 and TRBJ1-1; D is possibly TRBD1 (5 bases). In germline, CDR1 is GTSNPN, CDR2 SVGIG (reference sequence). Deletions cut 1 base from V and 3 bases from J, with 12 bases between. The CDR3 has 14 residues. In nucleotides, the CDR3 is TGTGCCTGGAGTGCCCTCTCAGGGTACACTGAAGCTTTCTTT. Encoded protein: CAWSALSGYTEAFF. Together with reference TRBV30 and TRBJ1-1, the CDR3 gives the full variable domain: SQTIHQWPATLVQPVGSPLSLECTVEGTSNPNLYWYRQAAGRGLQLLFYSVGIGQISSEVPQNLSASRPQDRQFILSSKKLLLSDSGFYLCAWSALSGYTEAFFGQGTRLTVV.

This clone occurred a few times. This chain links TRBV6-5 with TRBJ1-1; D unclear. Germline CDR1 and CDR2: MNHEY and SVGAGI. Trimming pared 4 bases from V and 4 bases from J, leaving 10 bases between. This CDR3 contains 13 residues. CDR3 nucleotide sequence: TGTGCCAGCAGTTCGGACTGGGGCACTGAAGCTTTCTTT. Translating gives CASSSDWGTEAFF.

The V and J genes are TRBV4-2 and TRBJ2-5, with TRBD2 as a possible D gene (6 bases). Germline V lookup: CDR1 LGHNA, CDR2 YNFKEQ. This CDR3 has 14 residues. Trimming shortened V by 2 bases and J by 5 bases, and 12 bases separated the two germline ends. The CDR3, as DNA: TGTGCCAGCAGCCAACCCTCTGGGAGGGAGACCCAGTACTTC. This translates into CASSQPSGRETQYF.

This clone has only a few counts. The CDR3 loop reads CASSQDGTGGQPQHF. The CDR3 coding sequence is TGCGCCAGCAGCCAAGATGGGACAGGGGGGCAGCCCCAGCATTTT. The rearrangement links TRBV4-1 to TRBJ1-5; 11 bases fit TRBD1. The germline V gene has CDR1 MGHRA and CDR2 YSYEKL. The V gene end was trimmed by 0 bases and the J gene end by 7 bases; junction bases not matched to a gene: 2. This CDR3 region has 15 residues.

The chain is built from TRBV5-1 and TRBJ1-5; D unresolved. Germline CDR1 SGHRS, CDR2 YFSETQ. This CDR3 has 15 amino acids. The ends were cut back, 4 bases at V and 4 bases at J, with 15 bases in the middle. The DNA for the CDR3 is TGCGCCAGCAGCCCCGGCGACTCATTGAATCAGCCCCAGCATTTT. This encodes CASSPGDSLNQPQHF.

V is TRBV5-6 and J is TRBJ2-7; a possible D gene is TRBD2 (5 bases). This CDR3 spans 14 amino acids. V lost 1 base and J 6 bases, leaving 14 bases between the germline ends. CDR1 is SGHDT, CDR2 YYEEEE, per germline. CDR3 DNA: TGTGCCAGCAGCTTGCTGAGGAGGCCGGCCGAGCAGTACTTC. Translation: CASSLLRRPAEQYF. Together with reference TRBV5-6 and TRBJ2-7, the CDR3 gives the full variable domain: DAGVTQSPTHLIKTRGQQVTLRCSPKSGHDTVSWYQQALGQGPQFIFQYYEEEERQRGNFPDRFSGHQFPNYSSELNVNALLLGDSALYLCASSLLRRPAEQYFGPGTRLTVT.

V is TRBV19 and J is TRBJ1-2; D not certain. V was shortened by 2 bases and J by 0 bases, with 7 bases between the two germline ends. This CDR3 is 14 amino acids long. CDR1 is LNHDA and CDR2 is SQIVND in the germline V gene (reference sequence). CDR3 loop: CASSISDSNYGYTF. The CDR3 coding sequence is TGTGCCAGTAGTATATCTGACTCTAACTATGGCTACACCTTC.

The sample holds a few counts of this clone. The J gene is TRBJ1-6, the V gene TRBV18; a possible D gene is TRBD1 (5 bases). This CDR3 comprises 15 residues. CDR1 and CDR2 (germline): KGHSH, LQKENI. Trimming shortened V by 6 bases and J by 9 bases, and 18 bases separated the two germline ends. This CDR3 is CASSPKGGGGSPLHF. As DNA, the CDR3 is TGTGCCAGCTCCCCTAAGGGCGGGGGAGGTTCACCCCTCCACTTT.

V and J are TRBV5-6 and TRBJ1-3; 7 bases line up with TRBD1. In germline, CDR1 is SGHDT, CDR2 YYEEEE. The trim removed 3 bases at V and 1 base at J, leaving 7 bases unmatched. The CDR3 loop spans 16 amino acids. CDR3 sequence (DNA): TGTGCCAGCAGCTGGAGGGGGCTCGGTTCTGGAAACACCATATATTTT. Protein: CASSWRGLGSGNTIYF.

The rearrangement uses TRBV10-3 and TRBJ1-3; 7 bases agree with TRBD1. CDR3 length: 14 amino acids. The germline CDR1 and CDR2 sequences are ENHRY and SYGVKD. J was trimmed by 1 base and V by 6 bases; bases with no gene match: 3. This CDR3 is CAISAGGSGNTIYF. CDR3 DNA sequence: TGTGCCATCAGCGCAGGGGGTTCTGGAAACACCATATATTTT.